This TCR beta chain emerged from a study of blood T cell repertoires in COVID-19. Across the study: From T cells, B-cell-depleted T cells, or PBMCs came the material, which was cDNA or gDNA.

CDR3 size: 17 residues. The germline V gene has CDR1 SGHAT and CDR2 FQNNGV. Trimming shortened V by 0 bases and J by 7 bases, and 16 bases separated the two germline ends. Only in-frame clones appear in the TCRdb table, and some are missing; sequencing was by immunoSEQ multiplex PCR. The sample holds approximately 190,000 clones, around 84% seen once. The chain is built from TRBV11-2 and TRBJ1-6, with a weak D call TRBD1 (6 bases). Sequencing was performed on peripheral blood. This sequence was found in a human donor in a cohort sampled during active COVID-19. CDR3 nucleotides: TGTGCCAGCAGCTTAGATCCACGGACAGTCTACAATTCACCCCTCCACTTT. Translating it yields CASSLDPRTVYNSPLHF.